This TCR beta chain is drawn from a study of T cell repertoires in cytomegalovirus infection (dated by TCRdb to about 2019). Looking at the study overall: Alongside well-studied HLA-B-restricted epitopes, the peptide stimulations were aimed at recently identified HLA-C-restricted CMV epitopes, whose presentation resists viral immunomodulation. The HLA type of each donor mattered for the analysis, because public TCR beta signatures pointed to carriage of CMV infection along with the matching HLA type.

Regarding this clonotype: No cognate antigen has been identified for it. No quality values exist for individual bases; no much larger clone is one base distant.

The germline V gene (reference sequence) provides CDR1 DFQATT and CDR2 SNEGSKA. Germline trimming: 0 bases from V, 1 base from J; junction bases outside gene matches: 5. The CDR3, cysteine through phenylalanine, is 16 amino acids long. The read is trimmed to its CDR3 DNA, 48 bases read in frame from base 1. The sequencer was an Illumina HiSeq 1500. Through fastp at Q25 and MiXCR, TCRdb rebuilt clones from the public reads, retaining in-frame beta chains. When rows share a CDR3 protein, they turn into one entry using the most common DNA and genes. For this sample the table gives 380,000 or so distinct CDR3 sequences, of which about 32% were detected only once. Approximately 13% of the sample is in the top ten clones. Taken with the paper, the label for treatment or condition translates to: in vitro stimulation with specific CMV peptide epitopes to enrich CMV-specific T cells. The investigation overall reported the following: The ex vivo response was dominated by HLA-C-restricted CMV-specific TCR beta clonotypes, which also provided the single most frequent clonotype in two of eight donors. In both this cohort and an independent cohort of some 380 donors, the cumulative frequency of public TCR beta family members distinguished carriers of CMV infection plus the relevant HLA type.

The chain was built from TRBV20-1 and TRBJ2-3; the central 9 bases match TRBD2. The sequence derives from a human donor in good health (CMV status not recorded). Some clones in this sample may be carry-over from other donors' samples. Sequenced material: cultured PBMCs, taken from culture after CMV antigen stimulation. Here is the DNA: TGCAGTGCTAGAGATCATAGCGGGAGAGGCACAGATACGCAGTATTTT. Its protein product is CSARDHSGRGTDTQYF.